Described below is a single T cell receptor (beta chain) sequence and its context. Its antigen is still unknown. These data originate in a study of CD8+ T cells in alopecia areata. Study-level results: Greater clonality was observed in lesional scalp samples, especially alopecia totalis/universalis, versus normal scalp.

Germline CDR1 and CDR2: SGHRS and YFSETQ. Unmatched junction bases numbered 8, after V lost 4 bases and J lost 10 bases. The CDR3 covers 14 residues. Reverse transcription of extracted RNA yielded cDNA, which provided the sequencing template. Generated by immunoSEQ multiplex PCR, the TCRdb table keeps only in-frame clones and is missing some. The sample holds just over 150,000 clones; around three fifths are singletons and the top ten take 0.91%. Treatment specified: oral pan-JAK inhibitor, 5-10 mg twice daily. Peripheral blood, together with lesional scalp punch biopsies, was collected from alopecia areata patients.

The chain is built from TRBV5-1 and TRBJ1-6; 7 positions match TRBD1. The source is a human donor with alopecia areata. Sequenced material: CD4+ T cells sorted from blood, taken at week 4, from a patient treated with tofacitinib. CDR3 in DNA: TGCGCCAGCAGCCCCAGGGGGGGTGACTCACCCCTCCACTTT. Translation: CASSPRGGDSPLHF.